These T cell receptor beta chains were read from a single sample in a study of T cells in pancreatic ductal adenocarcinoma. Repertoires were generated with immunoSEQ multiplex PCR, while TCRdb's copy carries only in-frame clones and drops some. The sample lists about 98,000 clones; over 90% were seen once. The sequencing sample was made of PBMCs. The receptor source for this set is a human donor with pancreatic ductal adenocarcinoma. The conserved cysteine and the conserved F or W are not part of the CDR3 here.

v_call: TRBV19
j_call: TRBJ2-2
cdr3_aa: ASSIAWTSPRWGELF

v_call: TRBV10-3
j_call: TRBJ1-2
cdr3_aa: AIRGPGQGRSNYGYT

v_call: TRBV11-3
j_call: TRBJ2-5
cdr3_aa: ASSPWGGEETQY

v_call: TRBV6-1
j_call: TRBJ2-7
cdr3_aa: ASSEVADSYEQY

v_call: TRBV6-5
j_call: TRBJ2-3
cdr3_aa: ASSPQGTDTQY

v_call: TRBV30
j_call: TRBJ2-7
cdr3_aa: AWSRGRDYEQY

v_call: TRBV5-5
j_call: TRBJ1-5
cdr3_aa: ASSPGTGGGQPQH

v_call: TRBV18
j_call: TRBJ1-5
cdr3_aa: ASSHGELAGNQPQH

v_call: TRBV4-1
j_call: TRBJ2-7
cdr3_aa: ASSQERGNAGNSEQY

v_call: TRBV27
j_call: TRBJ2-1
cdr3_aa: ASSSSWTSGGTQF

v_call: TRBV10-3
j_call: TRBJ1-5
cdr3_aa: AISESPGQGRNQPQH

v_call: TRBV9
j_call: TRBJ1-5
cdr3_aa: ASGTGTDYQPQH

v_call: TRBV28
j_call: TRBJ1-5
cdr3_aa: ASSFLGASNQPQH

v_call: TRBV29-1
j_call: TRBJ2-5
cdr3_aa: SAGGGSPQETQY

v_call: TRBV28
j_call: TRBJ2-1
cdr3_aa: ASSRDREIYNEQF

v_call: TRBV10-3
j_call: TRBJ1-2
cdr3_aa: AISGDRGYGYT

v_call: TRBV5-1
j_call: TRBJ2-1
cdr3_aa: ASRRQLDNEQF

v_call: TRBV11-1
j_call: TRBJ2-3
cdr3_aa: ASSPRLDTDTQY

v_call: TRBV18
j_call: TRBJ1-1
cdr3_aa: ASIRQGRTEAF

v_call: TRBV29-1
j_call: TRBJ2-1
cdr3_aa: SVDRLAGVVRNEQF

v_call: TRBV10-3
j_call: TRBJ2-2
cdr3_aa: AISGRPIAGGGTGELF

v_call: TRBV11-2
j_call: TRBJ1-1
cdr3_aa: ASSLESGMNTEAF

v_call: TRBV5-1
j_call: TRBJ2-7
cdr3_aa: ASSGDRGYEQY

v_call: TRBV27
j_call: TRBJ2-7
cdr3_aa: ASSPGVAGEQY

v_call: TRBV28
j_call: TRBJ2-7
cdr3_aa: ASSRTGGYEQY

v_call: TRBV11-1
j_call: TRBJ1-4
cdr3_aa: ASSFSDSNEKLF

v_call: TRBV9
j_call: TRBJ2-4
cdr3_aa: ASSARTGLMPPQY

v_call: TRBV5-1
j_call: TRBJ2-3
cdr3_aa: ASSLPISTDTQY

v_call: TRBV28
j_call: TRBJ2-7
cdr3_aa: ASILYEQY

v_call: TRBV29-1
j_call: TRBJ2-3
cdr3_aa: SVEENSGDTQY

v_call: TRBV7-2
j_call: TRBJ1-3
cdr3_aa: ASSLASGRGEFPPGNTIY

v_call: TRBV5-1
j_call: TRBJ1-2
cdr3_aa: ASSLGTGGIYGYT

v_call: TRBV5-6
j_call: TRBJ2-5
cdr3_aa: ASSLRGASGGSETQY

v_call: TRBV6-5
j_call: TRBJ1-4
cdr3_aa: ASSYTSGSLNEKLF

v_call: TRBV29-1
j_call: TRBJ2-7
cdr3_aa: SVVGLAGVEQY

v_call: TRBV9
j_call: TRBJ1-3
cdr3_aa: ASSGWDSRSGNTIY

v_call: TRBV18
j_call: TRBJ1-5
cdr3_aa: ASSPGQAINQPQH

v_call: TRBV4-3
j_call: TRBJ2-3
cdr3_aa: ASSLEGRATDTQY

v_call: TRBV4-1
j_call: TRBJ2-3
cdr3_aa: ASSQQLLGDTQY

v_call: TRBV6-5
j_call: TRBJ2-7
cdr3_aa: ASSPGQGVYEQY

v_call: TRBV29-1
j_call: TRBJ2-1
cdr3_aa: SVAPSVNEQF

v_call: TRBV6-5
j_call: TRBJ2-7
cdr3_aa: ASRTGEIYEQY

v_call: TRBV7-9
j_call: TRBJ2-2
cdr3_aa: ASSLAGGNTGELF

v_call: TRBV7-2
j_call: TRBJ2-1
cdr3_aa: ASSLVGQGNEQF

v_call: TRBV18
j_call: TRBJ1-5
cdr3_aa: ASSLGEDQPQH

v_call: TRBV28
j_call: TRBJ2-2
cdr3_aa: ASSPTPGGTGELF

v_call: TRBV29-1
j_call: TRBJ2-7
cdr3_aa: SVAGQGSGEQY

v_call: TRBV18
j_call: TRBJ1-4
cdr3_aa: ASTKGAHEKLF

v_call: TRBV6-5
j_call: TRBJ2-1
cdr3_aa: ASTQGWNNEQF

v_call: TRBV18
j_call: TRBJ1-4
cdr3_aa: ASSPRQVNEKLF

v_call: TRBV11-2
j_call: TRBJ2-7
cdr3_aa: ASSSRTSSTPYEQY